Reported below is one TCR beta chain. The sample is drawn from a study of cytomegalovirus exposure and HLA in healthy donors. Some clones are missing from TCRdb's copy, which holds only in-frame ones; the method was immunoSEQ multiplex PCR. The sample holds tens of thousands of clones, approximately 91% seen once. This CDR3 comprises 12 residues. With 2 bases removed from V and 4 bases from J, the gap between germline ends came to 6 bases. CDR1 is SGHRS, CDR2 YFSETQ, per germline. The sample comprised PBMCs. This sequence joins TRBV5-1 and TRBJ2-5; D is possibly TRBD2 (5 bases). The TCR comes from a man between 25 and 39 years old in good health and CMV-seronegative. This CDR3 reads CASSFSVETQYF. Written as DNA, the CDR3 is TGCGCCAGCAGCTTTAGCGTAGAGACCCAGTACTTC.